This T cell receptor (beta chain) was recorded in a study of T-cell reconstitution after alpha-beta-depleted transplantation in children. Study results and caveats: Alpha-beta T cells about two months after transplant reportedly derived from several hundred expanded graft clones. For some patients, TCRbeta diversity was high at day 60 because of recipient T cells and thymic progenitors that survived. Hyperexpanded clones declined; after one year, newly produced T cells mostly supplied diversity.

This clonotype was picked up many times. Its target is not known. Unique molecular identifiers were incorporated during preparation of the TCRbeta library. TCRdb fed the PCR reads into MiXCR, producing one record per CDR3 protein. Of about 200,000 distinct CDR3 sequences in the sample, 5.5% to 7% were seen once. V was cut by 0 bases and J by 2 bases, with 9 bases left in between. The CDR3 spans 14 residues. CDR1 is DFQATT, CDR2 SNEGSKA, per germline (reference sequence). The TCR sequence derives from a boy between 2 and 15 years old with acute lymphoblastic leukemia, due to receive a stem cell transplant. This chain joins TRBV20-1 and TRBJ2-3; D ambiguous. Source: PBMCs, taken before TCRalphabeta/CD19-depleted stem cell transplant. CDR3 amino acids: CSARDRWDTDTQYF. The CDR3 region has the DNA TGCAGTGCTAGAGACCGCTGGGACACAGATACGCAGTATTTT.